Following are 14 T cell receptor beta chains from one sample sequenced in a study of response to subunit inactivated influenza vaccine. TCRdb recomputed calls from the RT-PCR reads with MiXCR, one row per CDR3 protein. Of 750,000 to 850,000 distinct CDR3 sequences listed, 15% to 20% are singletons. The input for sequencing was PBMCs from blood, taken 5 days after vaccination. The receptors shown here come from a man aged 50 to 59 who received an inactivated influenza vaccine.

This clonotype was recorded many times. DNA for the CDR3: TGTGCCAGCAGCAAAAACAGGGACTGGAACACTGAAGCTTTCTTT. Translation: CASSKNRDWNTEAFF. The chain links TRBV6-2 or TRBV6-3 to TRBJ1-1, with D perhaps matching TRBD1 (6 bases). V was clipped by 6 bases and J by 1 base, with 15 bases between them. The CDR3 is 15 amino acids. Germline lookup yields CDR1 MNHEY and CDR2 SVGEGT.

CDR3 sequence (DNA): TGTGCCAGCACCACGGGGTTGAATCAGCCCCAGCATTTT. Residues: CASTTGLNQPQHF. V is TRBV7-9 and J is TRBJ1-5; D is unresolved. Germline V CDR1 and CDR2: SEHNR, FQNEAQ (reference sequence). CDR3 length equals 13 residues. Between the trimmed V and J ends, which lost 7 bases and 4 bases, there was a span of 11 bases.

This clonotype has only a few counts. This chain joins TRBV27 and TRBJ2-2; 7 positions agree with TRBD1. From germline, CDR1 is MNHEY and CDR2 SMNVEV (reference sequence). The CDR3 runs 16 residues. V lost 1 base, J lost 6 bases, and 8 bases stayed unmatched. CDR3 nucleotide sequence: TGTGCCAGCAGTTTATTACAGGGGTTAATGGCCGGGGAGCTGTTTTTT. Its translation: CASSLLQGLMAGELFF.

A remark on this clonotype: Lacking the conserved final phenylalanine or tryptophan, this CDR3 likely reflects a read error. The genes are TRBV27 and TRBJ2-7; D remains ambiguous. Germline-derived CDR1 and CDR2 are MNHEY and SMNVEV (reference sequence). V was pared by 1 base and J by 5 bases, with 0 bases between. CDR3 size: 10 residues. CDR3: CASSLYEQYI. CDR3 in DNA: TGTGCCAGCAGTTTATACGAGCAGTACATC.

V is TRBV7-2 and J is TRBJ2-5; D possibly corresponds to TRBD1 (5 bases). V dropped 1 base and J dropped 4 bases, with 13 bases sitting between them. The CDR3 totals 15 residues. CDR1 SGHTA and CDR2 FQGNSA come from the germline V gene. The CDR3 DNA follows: TGTGCCAGCAGCTTAGGGGGCCCGAAGGGAGAGACCCAGTACTTC. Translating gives CASSLGGPKGETQYF. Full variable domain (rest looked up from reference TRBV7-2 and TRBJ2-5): GAGVSQSPSNKVTEKGKDVELRCDPISGHTALYWYRQSLGQGLEFLIYFQGNSAPDKSGLPSDRFSAERTGGSVSTLTIQRTQQEDSAVYLCASSLGGPKGETQYFGPGTRLLVL.

The CDR3 spells CSARDAERVYNEQFF. DNA of the CDR3: TGCAGTGCTAGAGATGCGGAGAGGGTATACAATGAGCAGTTCTTC. This chain links TRBV20-1 with TRBJ2-1, with D perhaps matching TRBD2 (5 bases). The CDR3 is 15 residues long. Deletions cut 0 bases from V and 4 bases from J, with 13 bases between. Germline V gene data show CDR1 as DFQATT and CDR2 as SNEGSKA (reference sequence).

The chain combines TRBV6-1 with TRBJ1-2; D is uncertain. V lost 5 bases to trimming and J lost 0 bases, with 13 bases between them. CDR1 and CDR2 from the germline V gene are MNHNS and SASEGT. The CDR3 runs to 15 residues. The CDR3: CASSPLGLANYGYTF. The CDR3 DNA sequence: TGTGCCAGCAGTCCGCTGGGGTTAGCTAACTATGGCTACACCTTC.

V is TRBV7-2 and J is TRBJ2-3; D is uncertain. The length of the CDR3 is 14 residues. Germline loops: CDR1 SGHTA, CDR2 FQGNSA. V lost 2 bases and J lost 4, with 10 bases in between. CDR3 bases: TGTGCCAGCAGCTTATCCCAGGTCGCAGATACGCAGTATTTT. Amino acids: CASSLSQVADTQYF.

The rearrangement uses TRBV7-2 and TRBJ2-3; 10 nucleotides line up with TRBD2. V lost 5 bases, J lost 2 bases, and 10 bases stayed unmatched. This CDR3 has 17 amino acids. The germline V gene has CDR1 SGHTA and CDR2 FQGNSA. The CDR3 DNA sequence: TGTGCCAGCAGCATACGCTGGACTAGCGGAACCACAGATACGCAGTATTTT. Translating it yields CASSIRWTSGTTDTQYF.

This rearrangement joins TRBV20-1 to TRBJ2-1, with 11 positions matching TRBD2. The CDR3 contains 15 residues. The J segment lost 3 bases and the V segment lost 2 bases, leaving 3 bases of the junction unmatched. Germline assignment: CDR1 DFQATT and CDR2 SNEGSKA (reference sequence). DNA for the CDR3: TGCAGTGCTAGACCCGGACTAGCGGGCTACAATGAGCAGTTCTTC. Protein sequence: CSARPGLAGYNEQFF.

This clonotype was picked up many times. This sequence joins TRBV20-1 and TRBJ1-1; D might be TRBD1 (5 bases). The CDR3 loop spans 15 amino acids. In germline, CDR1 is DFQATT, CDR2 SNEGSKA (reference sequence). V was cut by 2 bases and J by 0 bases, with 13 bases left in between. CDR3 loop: CSARSRGGVNTEAFF. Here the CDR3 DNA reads TGCAGTGCTAGATCGCGTGGAGGGGTGAACACTGAAGCTTTCTTT.

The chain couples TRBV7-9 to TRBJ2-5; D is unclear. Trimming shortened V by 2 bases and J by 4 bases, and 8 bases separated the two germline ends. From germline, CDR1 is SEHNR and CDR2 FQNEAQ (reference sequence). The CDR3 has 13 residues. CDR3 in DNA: TGTGCCAGCAGCTTAAAAAGCCCAGAGACCCAGTACTTC. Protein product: CASSLKSPETQYF.

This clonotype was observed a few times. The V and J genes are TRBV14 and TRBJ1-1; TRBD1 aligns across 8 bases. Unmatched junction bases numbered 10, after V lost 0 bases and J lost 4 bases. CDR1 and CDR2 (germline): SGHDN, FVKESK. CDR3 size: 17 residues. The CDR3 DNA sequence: TGTGCCAGCAGCCAAGACCCGCAGGGGGCCTTCTTCACTGAAGCTTTCTTT. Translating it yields CASSQDPQGAFFTEAFF.

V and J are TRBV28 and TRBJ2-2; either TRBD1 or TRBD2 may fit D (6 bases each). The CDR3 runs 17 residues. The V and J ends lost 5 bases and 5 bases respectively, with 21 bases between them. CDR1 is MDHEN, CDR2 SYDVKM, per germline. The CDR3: CASSPPGATGETGELFF. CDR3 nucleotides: TGTGCCAGCAGTCCACCGGGGGCGACCGGAGAGACCGGGGAGCTGTTTTTT.